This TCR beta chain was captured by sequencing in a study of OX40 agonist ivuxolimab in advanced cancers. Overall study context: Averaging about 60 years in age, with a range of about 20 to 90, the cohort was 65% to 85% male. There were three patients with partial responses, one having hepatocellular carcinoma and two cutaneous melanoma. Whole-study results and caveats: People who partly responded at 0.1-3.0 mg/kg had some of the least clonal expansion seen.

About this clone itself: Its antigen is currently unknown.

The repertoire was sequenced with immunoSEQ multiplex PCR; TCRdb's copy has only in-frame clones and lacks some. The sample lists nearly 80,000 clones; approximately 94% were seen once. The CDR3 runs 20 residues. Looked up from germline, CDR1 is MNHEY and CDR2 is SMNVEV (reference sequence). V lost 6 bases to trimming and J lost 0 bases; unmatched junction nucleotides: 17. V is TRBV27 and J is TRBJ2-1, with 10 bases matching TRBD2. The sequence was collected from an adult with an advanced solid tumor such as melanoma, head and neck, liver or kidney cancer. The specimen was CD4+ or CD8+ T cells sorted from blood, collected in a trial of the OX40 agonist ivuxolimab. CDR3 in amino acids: CASSPSGLALTESSYNEQFF. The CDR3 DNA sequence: TGTGCCAGCAGCCCTTCGGGACTAGCGCTTACCGAAAGCTCCTACAATGAGCAGTTCTTC.